The 6 T cell receptor beta chains below come from one sample, sequenced in a study of spatial heterogeneity in lung cancer. TCRdb reprocessed the 5' RACE reads via MiXCR and lists one record per CDR3 protein. The data contain around 110,000 distinct CDR3 sequences, 9% to 15% of them singletons. The sample's time point: blood at routine non-recurrence follow-up after resection. Unsorted tumor, nontumor lung tissue or cryopreserved PBMC supplied the whole RNA. The sample in question was PBMCs, obtained at follow-up. These receptor sequences come from a male donor with early-stage non-small cell lung cancer.

This clonotype came up many times. The genes are TRBV4-3 and TRBJ1-1; D is unclear. The V gene's germline CDR1 is LGHNA and CDR2 YSLEER. CDR3 size: 15 residues. The germline V and J ends were trimmed by 0 bases and 1 base, with 9 bases remaining between them. This chain's CDR3 is CASSQELIPNTEAFF. Here the CDR3 DNA reads TGCGCCAGCAGCCAAGAATTAATTCCGAACACTGAAGCTTTCTTT.

This chain connects TRBV11-2 to TRBJ1-4, with D possibly being TRBD1 (6 bases). The CDR3 spans 14 residues. Germline-derived CDR1 and CDR2 are SGHAT and FQNNGV. With 7 bases removed from V and 2 bases from J, the gap between germline ends came to 11 bases. Here the CDR3 reads CASTRGGTNEKLFF. CDR3 nucleotides: TGTGCCAGCACCAGGGGAGGCACTAATGAAAAACTGTTTTTT.

This chain connects TRBV6-2 or TRBV6-3 to TRBJ1-5; D is ambiguous. From germline, CDR1 is MNHEY and CDR2 SVGEGT. The V and J ends lost 9 bases and 7 bases respectively, with 13 bases between them. The CDR3 has 12 amino acids. CDR3 loop: CASTRPGQPQHF. The CDR3 coding sequence is TGTGCCAGTACTCGACCGGGGCAGCCCCAGCATTTT.

In this sample, this clonotype turned up a few times. This chain links TRBV3-1 with TRBJ2-3, with a weak D call TRBD1 (6 bases). Trimming pared 2 bases from V and 9 bases from J, leaving 12 bases between. The CDR3 is made up of 13 amino acids. Per germline, CDR1 LGHDT and CDR2 YNNKEL (reference sequence). CDR3: CASSQTGPPTQYF. The CDR3 nucleotides read TGTGCCAGCAGCCAAACAGGGCCTCCAACGCAGTATTTT.

The genes are TRBV4-1 and TRBJ2-3; 7 bases are a match to TRBD2. CDR1 and CDR2 from the germline V gene are MGHRA and YSYEKL. V lost 1 base to trimming and J lost 3 bases; unmatched junction nucleotides: 7. This CDR3 contains 16 residues. The CDR3 loop is CASSQVFRGGTDTQYF. The CDR3 DNA sequence: TGCGCCAGCAGCCAAGTGTTTAGGGGAGGGACAGATACGCAGTATTTT.

This clonotype was counted between two and nine times. The chain uses TRBV20-1 and TRBJ1-1; no clear D. The CDR3 has 13 amino acids. Germline CDR1 and CDR2: DFQATT and SNEGSKA (reference sequence). The V gene lost 1 base and the J gene lost 6 bases, with 12 bases spanning the gap. The CDR3 DNA sequence: TGCAGTGCTAGAGTTAGCAGAGGCGCTGAAGCTTTCTTT. As protein: CSARVSRGAEAFF.